A single sample gave rise to the 13 T cell receptor beta chains below, sequenced in a study of identical twins. Using its own MiXCR run on the 5' RACE reads, TCRdb lists one record per CDR3 protein. Among hundreds of thousands of distinct CDR3 sequences listed, about 20% were seen once. The sample also formed part of further work on T cells expressing NK-cell markers.

The specimen was PBMCs. Receptor source: a woman between 18 and 29 years old in good health.

This chain uses TRBV7-2 with TRBJ2-7; TRBD1 is a possible D gene (6 bases). Germline V gene lookup returns CDR1 SGHTA and CDR2 FQGNSA. The CDR3 spans 16 residues. Trimming took 3 bases from V and 3 from J, leaving 18 bases between them. This CDR3 reads CASSFGQMGAYYEQYF. CDR3 bases: TGTGCCAGCAGCTTTGGACAGATGGGGGCCTACTACGAGCAGTACTTC.

This clonotype was found a few times. V usage is TRBV5-1 and J usage is TRBJ1-1, with D possibly matching TRBD1 (6 bases). This CDR3 is built from 15 residues. V lost 4 bases and J lost 1, with 14 bases in between. Germline lookup yields CDR1 SGHRS and CDR2 YFSETQ. This CDR3 reads CASSHGTTGNTEAFF. CDR3 nucleotide sequence: TGCGCCAGCAGCCACGGGACAACAGGGAACACTGAAGCTTTCTTT. Using reference TRBV5-1 and TRBJ1-1 for the parts outside the CDR3, the full variable domain is KAGVTQTPRYLIKTRGQQVTLSCSPISGHRSVSWYQQTPGQGLQFLFEYFSETQRNKGNFPGRFSGRQFSNSRSEMNVSTLELGDSALYLCASSHGTTGNTEAFFGQGTRLTVV.

This clonotype turned up a few times. V usage is TRBV6-5 and J usage is TRBJ2-7; 12 bases match TRBD2. Germline assignment: CDR1 MNHEY and CDR2 SVGAGI. V was clipped by 4 bases and J by 0 bases; unmatched bases: 4. This CDR3 comprises 16 residues. The DNA for the CDR3 is TGTGCCAGCAGTTGGGGACTAGCGGGTAGCTCCTACGAGCAGTACTTC. Residues: CASSWGLAGSSYEQYF.

There are many counts of this clonotype. V is TRBV12-3 or TRBV12-4 and J is TRBJ2-5, with TRBD2 matching 14 bases. V dropped 5 bases and J dropped 4; count of bases not matched to a gene: 6. This CDR3 contains 16 residues. The CDR3 loop is CASSPGTSGRGETQYF. The CDR3 coding sequence is TGTGCCAGCAGTCCCGGGACTAGCGGGAGAGGAGAGACCCAGTACTTC.

The chain carries TRBV12-3 or TRBV12-4 and TRBJ2-7, with a possible D match to TRBD2 (5 bases). V was clipped by 3 bases and J by 2 bases, with 23 bases between them. This CDR3 is 18 amino acids long. For the CDR3, the DNA is TGTGCCAGCAGTTTGACGTTGGGCCATGGCCCGAGGGCCTACGAGCAGTACTTC. Translation: CASSLTLGHGPRAYEQYF.

This clonotype was seen more than once but under ten times. The chain joins TRBV27 to TRBJ1-2; 8 positions agree with TRBD1. Looked up from germline, CDR1 is MNHEY and CDR2 is SMNVEV (reference sequence). The CDR3 sequence is 17 residues long. V was pared by 5 bases and J by 7 bases, with 18 bases of the junction left unmatched. The CDR3 loop is CASSIRWTGSVGGGYTF. The CDR3 nucleotides read TGTGCCAGCAGTATCAGGTGGACAGGGTCTGTGGGAGGTGGCTACACCTTC.

Here the CDR3 DNA reads TGCAGTGCTAGAGTTACCGGGACAGGGGACACCGGGGAGCTGTTTTTT. Translating gives CSARVTGTGDTGELFF. V and J are TRBV20-1 and TRBJ2-2; 10 bases are shared with TRBD1. The CDR3 runs to 16 residues. The germline V gene encodes CDR1 DFQATT and CDR2 SNEGSKA (reference sequence). J gave up 3 bases and V 1 base, and 5 bases lay outside the gene matches.

The table lists this clonotype with a few counts. V usage is TRBV12-3 or TRBV12-4 and J usage is TRBJ1-3; perhaps TRBD1 as D (5 bases). The CDR3 contains 14 residues. Trimming took off 5 bases at V and 4 bases at J, with 12 bases between the two ends. The CDR3 nucleotides read TGTGCCAGCAGTCATACCGGGGGGGGAAACACCATATATTTT. Amino acids: CASSHTGGGNTIYF.

This clonotype was recorded a few times. The chain joins TRBV5-1 to TRBJ2-7; 10 bases fit TRBD2. The ends lost 4 bases at V and 5 bases at J; junction bases unmatched: 6. CDR3 length: 14 amino acids. Looked up from germline, CDR1 is SGHRS and CDR2 is YFSETQ. The DNA for the CDR3 is TGCGCCAGCAGCCCCGGGACTAGCGCCCACGAGCAGTACTTC. Translation: CASSPGTSAHEQYF.

In this sample, this clonotype turned up a few times. The rearrangement links TRBV13 to TRBJ2-2; 7 bases are a match to TRBD1. The J segment lost 5 bases and the V segment lost 2 bases, leaving 2 bases of the junction unmatched. The V gene's germline CDR1 is PRHDT and CDR2 FYEKMQ (reference sequence). This CDR3 has 14 amino acids. CDR3 sequence reads: CASSLKQGTGELFF. DNA of the CDR3: TGTGCCAGCAGCTTAAAACAGGGGACCGGGGAGCTGTTTTTT.

This clonotype was counted between two and nine times. CDR3 sequence reads: CSTNQLGTGDLNTQYF. The CDR3 nucleotides are TGCAGTACCAACCAATTAGGGACAGGGGATTTGAATACGCAGTATTTT. The chain recombines TRBV20-1 with TRBJ2-3, with 10 bases identical to TRBD1. The CDR3 runs 16 residues. Unmatched junction bases numbered 18, after V lost 8 bases and J lost 7 bases. Germline V lookup: CDR1 DFQATT, CDR2 SNEGSKA (reference sequence).

This clonotype was counted between two and nine times. This chain connects TRBV27 to TRBJ1-4, with a tentative D call TRBD1 (5 bases). The CDR3 sequence is 14 residues long. Trimming shortened V by 2 bases and J by 8 bases, and 12 bases separated the two germline ends. From germline, CDR1 is MNHEY and CDR2 SMNVEV (reference sequence). The chain's CDR3 is CASSLGSWGEKLFF. The CDR3, as DNA: TGTGCCAGCAGTTTAGGCTCTTGGGGCGAAAAACTGTTTTTT.

The chain couples TRBV5-1 to TRBJ2-3; D remains unclear. The CDR3 length is 12 residues. Trimming stripped 6 bases from V and 4 bases from J, with 9 bases between. Germline loops: CDR1 SGHRS, CDR2 YFSETQ. The CDR3 spells CASKGMADTQYF. The CDR3, as DNA: TGCGCCAGCAAAGGGATGGCAGATACGCAGTATTTT.